Included here is one T cell receptor beta chain sequence, with context. Its specificity is unknown. The data stem from a study of T cell responses to AZD1222 COVID-19 vaccine. Study in general: Second-dose timings of about 4 or about 12 weeks were pooled.

The CDR3 is 14 amino acids. Germline CDR1 and CDR2: MRHNA and SNTAGT. Trimming stripped 7 bases from V and 8 bases from J, with 18 bases between. Assay: immunoSEQ multiplex PCR; the TCRdb copy retains only in-frame clones and omits some. Altogether just over 80,000 clones are present, 80% to 90% being singletons, with the ten largest covering 4.5% to 6%. General study results and limits: The donor cohort was predominantly white British with a female majority, and clonal diversity may have been underestimated. Recipients of AZD1222 seropositive at baseline numbered only 5 to 7.

The source was peripheral blood, collected on day 0 of AZD1222 vaccination. The TCR sequence derives from an adult in good health. This chain uses TRBV6-4 with TRBJ2-1, with D possibly TRBD2 on 6 matching bases. The CDR3 DNA is TGTGCCAGCAAGAAGAGGGGCGGGGCAGATGAGCAGTTCTTC. Its translation: CASKKRGGADEQFF.